This T cell receptor (beta chain) was documented in a study of beta chain features in type 1 diabetes. Study findings and constraints: Patients and controls would share equally any PCR tilt toward shorter templates.

Averaging roughly 120 mL, one heparinised blood draw came from each individual donor. The authors sorted CD4+ naive, central memory, regulatory and stem cell-like memory cells via CD45RO/CCR7/CD25/CD127/CD95/CD27. The purity of all sorted populations exceeded 98%. Expressed TCRB transcripts got sequenced, as all isolated RNA was reverse transcribed. Libraries were prepared by immunoSEQ multiplex PCR; TCRdb keeps only in-frame clonotypes and omits some of them. This sample has about 470,000 clones, with roughly 31% found just once. CDR3 length: 16 amino acids. In germline, CDR1 is SGHVS, CDR2 FQNEAQ. Trimming stripped 5 bases from V and 6 bases from J, with 21 bases between. This clone was seen a handful of times. The antigen remains undetermined.

The sequence came from a man between 18 and 29 years old in good health. The chain recombines TRBV7-8 with TRBJ2-3; D may be TRBD2 (6 bases). The sample taken for sequencing was naive CD4+ T cells from blood. CDR3 in amino acids: CASSPRTILRADTQYF. The CDR3 nucleotides are TGTGCCAGCAGCCCAAGGACTATCCTAAGGGCGGATACGCAGTATTTT.